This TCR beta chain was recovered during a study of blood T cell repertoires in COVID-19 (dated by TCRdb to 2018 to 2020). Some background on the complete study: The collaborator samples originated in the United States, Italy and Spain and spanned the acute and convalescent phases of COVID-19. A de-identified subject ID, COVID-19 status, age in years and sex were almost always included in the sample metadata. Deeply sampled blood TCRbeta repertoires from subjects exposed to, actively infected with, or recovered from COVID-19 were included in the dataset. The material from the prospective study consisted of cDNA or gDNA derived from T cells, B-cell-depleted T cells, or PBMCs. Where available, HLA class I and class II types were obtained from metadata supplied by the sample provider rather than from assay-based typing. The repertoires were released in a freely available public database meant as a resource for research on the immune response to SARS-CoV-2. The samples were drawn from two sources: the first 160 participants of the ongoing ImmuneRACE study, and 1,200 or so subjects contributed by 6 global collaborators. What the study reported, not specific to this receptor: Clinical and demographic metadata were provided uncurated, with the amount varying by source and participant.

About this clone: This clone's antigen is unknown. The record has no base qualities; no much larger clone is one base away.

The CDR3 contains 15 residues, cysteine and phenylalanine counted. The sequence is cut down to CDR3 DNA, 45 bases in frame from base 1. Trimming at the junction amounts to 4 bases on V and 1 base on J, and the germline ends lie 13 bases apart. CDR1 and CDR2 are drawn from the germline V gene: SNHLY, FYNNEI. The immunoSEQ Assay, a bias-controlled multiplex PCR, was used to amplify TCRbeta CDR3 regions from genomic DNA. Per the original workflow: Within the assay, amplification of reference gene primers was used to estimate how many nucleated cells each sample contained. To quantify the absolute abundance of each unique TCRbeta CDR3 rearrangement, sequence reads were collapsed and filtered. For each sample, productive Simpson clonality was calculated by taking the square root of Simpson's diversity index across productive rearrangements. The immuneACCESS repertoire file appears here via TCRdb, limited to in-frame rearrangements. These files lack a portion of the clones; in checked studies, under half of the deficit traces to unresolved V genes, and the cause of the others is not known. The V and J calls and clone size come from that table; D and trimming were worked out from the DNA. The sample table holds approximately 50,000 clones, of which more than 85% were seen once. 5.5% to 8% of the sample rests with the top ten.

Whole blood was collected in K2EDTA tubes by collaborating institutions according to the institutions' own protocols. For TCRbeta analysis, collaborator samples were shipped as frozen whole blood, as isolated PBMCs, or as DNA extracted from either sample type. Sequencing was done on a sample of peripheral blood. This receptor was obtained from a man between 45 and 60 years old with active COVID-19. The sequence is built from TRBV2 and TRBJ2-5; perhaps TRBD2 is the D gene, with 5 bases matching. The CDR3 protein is CASSGGGLLQETQYF. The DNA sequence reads TGTGCCAGCAGTGGAGGAGGACTCCTCCAAGAGACCCAGTACTTC.